This T cell receptor (beta chain) originates from a study of breast tumors, draining lymph nodes, adjacent tissues. TCRdb used MiXCR to reprocess the multiplex PCR reads, holding one entry per CDR3 protein. The sample includes about 15,000 distinct CDR3 sequences, roughly 50% seen only once; the top ten take about 30%. Findings of the study overall: Luminal-like breast cancer showed significantly higher tumor–nontumor repertoire similarity than basal-like. The lymph node origin of tumor T cells was framed as consistent with a hypothesis, not demonstrated. Most tumor T cells seemingly derive from lymph node, then expand in tumor. Tumors had less TCR diversity than lymph nodes, more than nontumor tissue.

Remarks on this clonotype: The antigen remains unidentified.

Specimen: tumor-adjacent breast tissue. The sequence derives from a female donor with breast cancer. Some clones in this sample may be carry-over from other donors' samples.

The CDR3 DNA sequence: TGTGCCAGCAACTCACCGGGACAGGGGGCTTACGAGCAGTACTTC. This encodes CASNSPGQGAYEQYF. The rearrangement uses TRBV2 and TRBJ2-7; 12 bases map to TRBD1. Germline CDR1 is SNHLY and CDR2 is FYNNEI. Trimming at V came to 7 bases and at J to 4 bases, leaving 8 bases not matched to a gene. The CDR3 is 15 residues long.